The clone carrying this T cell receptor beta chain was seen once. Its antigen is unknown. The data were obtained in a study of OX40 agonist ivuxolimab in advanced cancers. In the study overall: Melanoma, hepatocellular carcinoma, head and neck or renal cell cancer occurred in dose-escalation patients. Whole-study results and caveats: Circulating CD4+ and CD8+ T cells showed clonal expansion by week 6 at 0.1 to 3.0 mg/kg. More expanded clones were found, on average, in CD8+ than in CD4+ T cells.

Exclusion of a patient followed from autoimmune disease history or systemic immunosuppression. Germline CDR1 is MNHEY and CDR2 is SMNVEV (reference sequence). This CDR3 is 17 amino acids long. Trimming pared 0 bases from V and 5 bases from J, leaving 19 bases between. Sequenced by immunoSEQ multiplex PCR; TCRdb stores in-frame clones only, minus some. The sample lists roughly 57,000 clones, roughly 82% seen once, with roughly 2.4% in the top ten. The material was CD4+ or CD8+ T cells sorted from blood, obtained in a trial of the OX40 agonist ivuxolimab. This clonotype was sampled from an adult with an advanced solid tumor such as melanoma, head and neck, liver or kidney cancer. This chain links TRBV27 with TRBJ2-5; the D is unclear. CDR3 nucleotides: TGTGCCAGCAGTTTATCGAGGCGGCCGGGCGGCGACGAGACCCAGTACTTC. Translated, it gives CASSLSRRPGGDETQYF.